These 12 T cell receptor beta chains were all obtained from the same sample, sequenced in a study of response to subunit inactivated influenza vaccine. MiXCR was run by TCRdb on the RT-PCR reads, yielding one entry per CDR3 protein. The sample lists under 750,000 distinct CDR3 sequences, 10% to 15% occurring once. This specimen consisted of PBMCs from blood, obtained on the day of vaccination. These TCRs come from a man between 45 and 60 years old who received an inactivated influenza vaccine.

This clonotype appeared a few times. This chain uses TRBV3-1 with TRBJ1-1, with TRBD1 matching 8 bases. CDR1 and CDR2 from the germline V gene are LGHDT and YNNKEL (reference sequence). The CDR3 is 16 amino acids. V lost 0 bases, J lost 5 bases, and 8 bases stayed unmatched. In DNA form, the CDR3 reads TGTGCCAGCAGCCAAGATGGAACAGGGGGGGGGACTGAAGCTTTCTTT. It yields the protein CASSQDGTGGGTEAFF.

A few counts support this clonotype. The chain combines TRBV4-3 with TRBJ2-7; perhaps D is TRBD1 or TRBD2 (6 bases each). The CDR3 sequence is 16 residues long. The germline gives CDR1 LGHNA, CDR2 YSLEER. With 0 bases removed from V and 0 bases from J, the gap between germline ends came to 12 bases. DNA of the CDR3: TGCGCCAGCAGCCAAGATTCCCGGGGGCCCTCCTACGAGCAGTACTTC. This translates into CASSQDSRGPSYEQYF.

CDR3 amino acids: CASTPPNRGPSYGYTF. The CDR3 DNA reads TGTGCCAGCACTCCCCCCAACAGGGGGCCCTCCTATGGCTACACCTTC. The chain combines TRBV12-3 or TRBV12-4 with TRBJ1-2; 9 bases fit TRBD1. J was trimmed by 4 bases and V by 7 bases; bases with no gene match: 13. The CDR3 length is 16 residues.

This clonotype showed up just a few times. The chain employs TRBV18 and TRBJ1-5, with 7 bases aligning to TRBD1. V gave up 5 bases and J gave up 2 bases; unmatched junction bases: 6. The CDR3 covers 15 residues. The germline gives CDR1 KGHSH, CDR2 LQKENI. CDR3 region: CASSMTGYRNQPQHF. In DNA, the CDR3 is TGTGCCAGCTCAATGACAGGGTACCGCAATCAGCCCCAGCATTTT.

This clonotype was seen repeatedly, ten times or more. The V call is TRBV20-1, the J call TRBJ2-7, with 8 nucleotides matching TRBD1. Germline CDR1 and CDR2: DFQATT and SNEGSKA (reference sequence). This CDR3 is 12 amino acids long. V trimming: 6 bases; J trimming: 2 bases; junction bases outside the gene matches: 3. CDR3 sequence (DNA): TGCAGTGCCCTGGACAGGGCCTACGAGCAGTACTTC. It specifies CSALDRAYEQYF.

This clonotype has a count of ten or more. V is TRBV5-4 and J is TRBJ2-3; 9 positions agree with TRBD2. The CDR3 totals 15 residues. Germline V gene lookup returns CDR1 SGHNT and CDR2 YYREEE (reference sequence). V lost 4 bases to trimming and J lost 2 bases; unmatched junction nucleotides: 5. CDR3 DNA: TGTGCCAGCAGCGCGGGAGGGTACCCCACAGATACGCAGTATTTT. Translated: CASSAGGYPTDTQYF. Based on the CDR3 plus reference TRBV5-4 and TRBJ2-3, the full variable domain is ETGVTQSPTHLIKTRGQQVTLRCSSQSGHNTVSWYQQALGQGPQFIFQYYREEENGRGNFPPRFSGLQFPNYSSELNVNALELDDSALYLCASSAGGYPTDTQYFGPGTRLTVL.

The V call is TRBV29-1, the J call TRBJ2-3; the match to TRBD2 covers 14 bases. Germline-derived CDR1 and CDR2 are SQVTM and ANQGSEA. V shed 7 bases and J 0 bases; nucleotides not matched to a gene: 6. This CDR3 is built from 16 residues. The CDR3 region has the DNA TGCAGCGCCAGACTAGCGGGAGGGACTAGCACAGATACGCAGTATTTT. It translates to CSARLAGGTSTDTQYF.

V and J are TRBV20-1 and TRBJ2-7, with 7 bases matching TRBD2. The CDR3 extends over 12 amino acids. Germline CDR1 DFQATT, CDR2 SNEGSKA (reference sequence). Germline trimming cut 6 bases from V and 5 bases from J; bases unmatched to any gene: 7. This CDR3 is CSARDYRDEQYF. The CDR3 DNA reads as TGCAGTGCGCGGGACTACAGAGACGAGCAGTACTTC.

The chain uses TRBV20-1 and TRBJ2-7, with 14 bases that match TRBD2. The junction had 2 bases not matched to a gene; V was cut back by 4 bases and J by 6 bases. The CDR3 loop spans 13 amino acids. The germline V gene encodes CDR1 DFQATT and CDR2 SNEGSKA (reference sequence). CDR3 loop: CSAIGLAGGEQYF. The CDR3 bases are TGCAGTGCTATCGGACTAGCGGGAGGCGAGCAGTACTTC.

This clonotype was counted a few times. The V and J genes are TRBV5-1 and TRBJ2-3, with 11 bases that match TRBD1. V was pared by 4 bases and J by 0 bases, with 1 base of the junction left unmatched. This CDR3 comprises 15 residues. Germline V gives CDR1 SGHRS, CDR2 YFSETQ. The CDR3 coding sequence is TGCGCCAGCAGCGGGACAGGGGGAAGCACAGATACGCAGTATTTT. Amino acids: CASSGTGGSTDTQYF.

The rearrangement links TRBV5-1 to TRBJ2-4; TRBD1 matches at 7 bases. The V and J ends lost 0 bases and 9 bases, in that order; junction bases with no gene match: 9. Germline values: CDR1 SGHRS, CDR2 YFSETQ. The CDR3 length is 15 residues. The DNA for the CDR3 is TGCGCCAGCAGCTTGGAGGGGACAGACAGGGTCATTCAGTACTTC. Translated, it gives CASSLEGTDRVIQYF. Full variable domain (missing parts from reference TRBV5-1 and TRBJ2-4): KAGVTQTPRYLIKTRGQQVTLSCSPISGHRSVSWYQQTPGQGLQFLFEYFSETQRNKGNFPGRFSGRQFSNSRSEMNVSTLELGDSALYLCASSLEGTDRVIQYFGAGTRLSVL.

This clonotype came up a few times. This CDR3 is CASSKRGRAYEQYF. For the CDR3, the DNA is TGTGCCAGCAGTAAGCGGGGGCGCGCCTACGAGCAGTACTTC. The rearrangement uses TRBV28 and TRBJ2-7; 8 bases agree with TRBD2. The CDR3 spans 14 residues. The germline V gene encodes CDR1 MDHEN and CDR2 SYDVKM. With V trimmed by 5 bases and J by 2 bases, 5 bases remained unmatched.